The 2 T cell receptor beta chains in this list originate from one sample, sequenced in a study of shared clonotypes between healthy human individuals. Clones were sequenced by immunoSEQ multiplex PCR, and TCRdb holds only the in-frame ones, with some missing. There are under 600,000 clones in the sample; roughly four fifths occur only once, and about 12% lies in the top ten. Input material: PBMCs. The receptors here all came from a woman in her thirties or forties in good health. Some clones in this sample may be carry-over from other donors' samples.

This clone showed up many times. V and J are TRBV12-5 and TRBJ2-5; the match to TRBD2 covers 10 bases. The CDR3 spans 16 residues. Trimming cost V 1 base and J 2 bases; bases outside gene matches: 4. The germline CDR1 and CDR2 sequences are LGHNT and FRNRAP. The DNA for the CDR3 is TGTGCTAGTGGTTTGGCTAGCGGGAGATTTCAAGAGACCCAGTACTTC. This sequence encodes CASGLASGRFQETQYF.

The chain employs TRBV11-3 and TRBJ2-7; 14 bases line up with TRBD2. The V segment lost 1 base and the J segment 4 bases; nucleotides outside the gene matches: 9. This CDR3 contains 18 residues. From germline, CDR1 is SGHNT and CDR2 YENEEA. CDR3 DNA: TGTGCCAGCAGCTTAGCCACCGGGACTAGCGGGAGTGCTTACGAGCAGTACTTC. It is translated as CASSLATGTSGSAYEQYF.